This TCR beta chain appears in the sequencing data of a study of control samples from healthy donors and cancer patients. The germline gives CDR1 LGHNA, CDR2 YNFKEQ. The CDR3 length is 15 residues. Germline trimming cut 4 bases from V and 4 bases from J; bases unmatched to any gene: 6. TCRdb's copy holds only in-frame clones and misses some; the assay was immunoSEQ multiplex PCR. The sample gives about 150,000 clones, about 94% of which show up once; roughly 0.7% is in the top ten. The chain uses TRBV4-2 and TRBJ2-3, with 9 bases fitting TRBD2. The TCR originated in a woman under 40 in good health. Sequenced: blood. The CDR3 DNA is TGTGCCAGCAGCCCAGCGGGAGGAGGATCAGATACGCAGTATTTT. Protein: CASSPAGGGSDTQYF.